Shown below are 19 T cell receptor beta chains from a single sample sequenced in a study of shared clonotypes between healthy human individuals. Generated by immunoSEQ multiplex PCR, the TCRdb table keeps only in-frame clones and is missing some. The data show 170,000 or so clones, approximately 61% seen once. The sample consisted of memory CD4+ T cells sorted from blood. Subset given: CD45RA-negative fraction. Every receptor here comes from a man aged 25 to 40 in good health.

The genes are TRBV28 and TRBJ2-6, with D unclear. Trimming left V 3 bases short and J 0 bases short, with 6 bases between. CDR1 and CDR2 from the germline V gene are MDHEN and SYDVKM. The CDR3 contains 15 residues. The CDR3 DNA reads as TGTGCCAGCAGTTTCGAGCACTCTGGGGCCAACGTCCTGACTTTC. Translated: CASSFEHSGANVLTF.

The chain combines TRBV11-2 with TRBJ2-5; D assignment may be TRBD1 or TRBD2 (5 bases each). The CDR3 spans 11 residues. The V end lost 5 bases, the J end lost 9 bases, and 10 bases lay between the germline ends. Germline-derived CDR1 and CDR2 are SGHAT and FQNNGV. CDR3 amino acids: CASSRGVSQYF. In nucleotides, the CDR3 is TGTGCCAGCAGCCGAGGGGTATCCCAGTACTTC.

The V gene is TRBV7-8, the J gene TRBJ2-7; possible D gene TRBD1, 6 bases. Germline V gives CDR1 SGHVS, CDR2 FQNEAQ. This CDR3 spans 15 amino acids. Trimming took 9 bases from V and 2 from J, leaving 20 bases between them. The CDR3 nucleotides are TGTGCCAGTAATCAACCGGGACATTCTACCTACGAGCAGTACTTC. This gives the protein CASNQPGHSTYEQYF.

This clone occurred once. The chain carries TRBV5-7 and TRBJ1-1, with D possibly being TRBD1 (6 bases). TRBV5-7 falls under the ORF class, with uncertain function. The CDR3 spans 14 residues. V was pared by 5 bases and J by 3 bases, with 14 bases between. The CDR3 DNA sequence: TGTGCCAGCAGTCGATCCAGGGGTTACACTGAAGCTTTCTTT. This codes for CASSRSRGYTEAFF.

This clone was seen only a few times. The rearrangement links TRBV30 to TRBJ2-6; D is unclear. Germline V gene data show CDR1 as GTSNPN and CDR2 as SVGIG (reference sequence). The germline V and J ends were trimmed by 5 bases and 0 bases, with 5 bases remaining between them. The CDR3 has 13 residues. In DNA form, the CDR3 reads TGTGCCTGGCAGATCTCTGGGGCCAACGTCCTGACTTTC. It is translated as CAWQISGANVLTF.

This clone was recorded only once. A far larger clone is just one base off, so this is likely a read error. The same CDR3 arises from other DNA sequences in this sample as well. CDR3 sequence: CASSEVEQYF. DNA of the CDR3: TGTGCCAGCAGTGAAGTTGAGCAGTACTTT. V gene TRBV2 combines with J gene TRBJ2-7; D is uncertain. Germline values: CDR1 SNHLY, CDR2 FYNNEI. The CDR3 consists of 10 residues.

This rearrangement joins TRBV5-4 to TRBJ2-7; TRBD1 matches 8 bases. The J segment lost 5 bases and the V segment lost 0 bases, leaving 7 bases of the junction unmatched. The CDR3 consists of 15 residues. Germline V CDR1 and CDR2: SGHNT, YYREEE (reference sequence). The CDR3 DNA reads TGTGCCAGCAGCTTGGCGGGACAGGAGATAGACGAGCAGTACTTC. It codes for CASSLAGQEIDEQYF.

Remarks on this clone: Other DNA variants within this sample encode the same CDR3. This chain joins TRBV18 and TRBJ2-3; TRBD1 might be the D (6 bases). The germline V gene encodes CDR1 KGHSH and CDR2 LQKENI. This CDR3 is 14 amino acids long. V was clipped by 3 bases and J by 4 bases, with 11 bases between them. The CDR3 DNA reads as TGTGCCAGCTCACCTTCCCAGGGGCCAGATACGCAGTATTTT. Translation: CASSPSQGPDTQYF.

The table lists this clone with a count of one. The chain employs TRBV28 and TRBJ2-7; TRBD2 aligns across 11 bases. The V and J ends lost 1 base and 4 bases, in that order; junction bases with no gene match: 9. CDR3 size: 17 residues. Germline V gives CDR1 MDHEN, CDR2 SYDVKM. The CDR3 DNA reads as TGTGCCAGCAGTTTATCCCAAACTAGCGGGAGTTATTACGAGCAGTACTTC. Translated, it gives CASSLSQTSGSYYEQYF.

The chain joins TRBV14 to TRBJ2-7, with 7 bases aligning to TRBD1. The germline V gene encodes CDR1 SGHDN and CDR2 FVKESK. This CDR3 has 13 amino acids. V lost 4 bases and J lost 6; bases outside the gene matches: 6. The CDR3, as DNA: TGTGCCAGCAGCCCTCAGGGGGTAGCCGAGCAGTACTTC. Encoded protein: CASSPQGVAEQYF.

This chain uses TRBV11-1 with TRBJ2-1; D is possibly TRBD1 (5 bases). This CDR3 has 15 amino acids. Trimming left V 2 bases short and J 0 bases short, with 8 bases between. Germline CDR1 and CDR2: SGHAT and FQDESV (reference sequence). CDR3: CASSLSQGSYNEQFF. CDR3 in DNA: TGTGCCAGCAGCTTAAGTCAGGGCTCCTACAATGAGCAGTTCTTC. Combining the CDR3 with reference TRBV11-1 and TRBJ2-1 gives the whole variable domain EAEVAQSPRYKITEKSQAVAFWCDPISGHATLYWYRQILGQGPELLVQFQDESVVDDSQLPKDRFSAERLKGVDSTLKIQPAELGDSAMYLCASSLSQGSYNEQFFGPGTRLTVL.

This chain links TRBV6-1 with TRBJ1-1; TRBD1 is a possible D gene (6 bases). This CDR3 comprises 14 residues. Germline-derived CDR1 and CDR2 are MNHNS and SASEGT. V was clipped by 1 base and J by 2 bases, with 8 bases between them. CDR3 coding DNA: TGTGCCAGCAGTGAAGTAGGGGGAAACACTGAAGCTTTCTTT. It codes for CASSEVGGNTEAFF.

This clone was seen a handful of times. DNA for the CDR3: TGTGCCAGCAGCCCACTGGGACAGGGGAGGTACGAGCAGTACTTC. Its translation: CASSPLGQGRYEQYF. This sequence joins TRBV5-5 and TRBJ2-7, with 10 bases identical to TRBD1. The CDR3 runs 15 residues. After removal of 4 bases from V and 4 bases from J, the junction contained 8 bases not matched to a gene. CDR1 and CDR2 (germline): SGHKS, YYEKEE (reference sequence).

This clone was seen a few times. V gene TRBV10-3 combines with J gene TRBJ1-1; perhaps TRBD1 as D (5 bases). Trimming removed 7 bases from V and 0 bases from J, with 9 bases in between. Germline lookup yields CDR1 ENHRY and CDR2 SYGVKD. The CDR3 sequence is 13 residues long. CDR3 in amino acids: CAITTGMNTEAFF. As DNA, the CDR3 is TGTGCCATCACTACAGGCATGAACACTGAAGCTTTCTTT.

This chain uses TRBV5-8 with TRBJ2-7; TRBD2 might be the D (5 bases). The V end was cut by 5 bases, the J end by 3 bases, with 21 bases between. Germline V lookup: CDR1 SGHTS, CDR2 YDEGEE. CDR3 length: 16 amino acids. CDR3 DNA: TGTGCCAGCAGGAGTGTCCATCGGGGTCGGATCTACGAGCAGTACTTC. Translating it yields CASRSVHRGRIYEQYF.

This CDR3 reads CAISERSTYGYTF. DNA of the CDR3: TGTGCCATCAGTGAGAGGTCCACCTATGGCTACACCTTC. This chain connects TRBV10-3 to TRBJ1-2; D uncertain. The CDR3 spans 13 residues. V gave up 2 bases and J gave up 4 bases, with 8 bases separating them. CDR1 ENHRY and CDR2 SYGVKD come from the germline V gene.

This chain joins TRBV7-2 and TRBJ1-1; no clear D gene. This CDR3 is built from 15 residues. The ends were cut back, 1 base at V and 1 base at J, with 10 bases in the middle. The germline V gene has CDR1 SGHTA and CDR2 FQGNSA. The CDR3 DNA reads TGTGCCAGCAGCTTAGGAAGGAGTGGGAACACTGAAGCTTTCTTT. It yields the protein CASSLGRSGNTEAFF.

This clone was observed a single time. The chain has TRBV7-2 and TRBJ2-2; no clear D. The CDR3 has 15 amino acids. Germline CDR1 and CDR2: SGHTA and FQGNSA. Trimming took 5 bases from V and 0 from J, leaving 10 bases between them. The CDR3 spells CASSPARTNTGELFF. The CDR3 region has the DNA TGTGCCAGCAGCCCGGCGCGTACGAACACCGGGGAGCTGTTTTTT. Looking up the rest from reference TRBV7-2 and TRBJ2-2 gives the full variable domain: GAGVSQSPSNKVTEKGKDVELRCDPISGHTALYWYRQSLGQGLEFLIYFQGNSAPDKSGLPSDRFSAERTGGSVSTLTIQRTQQEDSAVYLCASSPARTNTGELFFGEGSRLTVL.

There are many counts of this clone. The same CDR3 arises from other DNA sequences in this sample as well. The chain combines TRBV18 with TRBJ1-5; no definite D call. V was trimmed by 2 bases and J by 2 bases, leaving 7 bases between them. Per the germline V gene, CDR1 is KGHSH and CDR2 is LQKENI. The CDR3 covers 14 residues. The CDR3 sequence is CASSPGFGNQPQHF. DNA for the CDR3: TGTGCCAGCTCACCAGGGTTTGGCAATCAGCCCCAGCATTTT.